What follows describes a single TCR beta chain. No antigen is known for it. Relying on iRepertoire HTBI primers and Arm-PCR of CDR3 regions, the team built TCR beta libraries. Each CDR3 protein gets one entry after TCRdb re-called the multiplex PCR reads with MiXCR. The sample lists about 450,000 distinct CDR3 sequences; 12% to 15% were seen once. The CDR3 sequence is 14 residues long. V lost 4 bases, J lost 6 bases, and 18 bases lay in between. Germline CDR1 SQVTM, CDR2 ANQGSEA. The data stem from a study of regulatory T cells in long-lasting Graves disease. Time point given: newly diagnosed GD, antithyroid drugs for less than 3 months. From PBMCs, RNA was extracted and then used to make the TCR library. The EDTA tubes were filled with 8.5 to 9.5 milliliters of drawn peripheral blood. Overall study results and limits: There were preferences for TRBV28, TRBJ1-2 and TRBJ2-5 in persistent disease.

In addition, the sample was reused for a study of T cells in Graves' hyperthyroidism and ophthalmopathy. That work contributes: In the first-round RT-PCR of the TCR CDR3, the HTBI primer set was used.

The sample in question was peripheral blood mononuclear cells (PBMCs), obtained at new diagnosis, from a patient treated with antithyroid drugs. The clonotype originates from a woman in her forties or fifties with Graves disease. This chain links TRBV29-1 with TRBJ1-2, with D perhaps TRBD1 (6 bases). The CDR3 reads CSVGDRNSLNGYTF. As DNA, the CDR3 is TGCAGCGTTGGAGACAGGAATTCTTTAAATGGCTACACCTTC.